Following are 5 T cell receptor beta chains from one sample sequenced in a study of blood T cell repertoires in COVID-19. Here immunoSEQ multiplex PCR was the method, and the copy in TCRdb shows in-frame clones only, minus some. The sample contains roughly 150,000 clones, approximately 88% of which appear only once. Sample: peripheral blood. The receptors were sampled from a human donor in a cohort sampled during active COVID-19.

V usage is TRBV7-2 and J usage is TRBJ2-5; 11 bases align to TRBD1. The CDR3 runs 16 residues. V lost 5 bases to trimming and J lost 4 bases; unmatched junction nucleotides: 9. CDR1 and CDR2 from the germline V gene are SGHTA and FQGNSA. The CDR3 bases are TGTGCCAGCAGCCCAAGAGGACAGGGGGCTGGAGAGACCCAGTACTTC. Translation gives CASSPRGQGAGETQYF.

The chain employs TRBV7-9 and TRBJ1-4; D unresolved. The CDR3 length is 14 residues. V lost 1 base to trimming and J lost 3 bases, with 6 bases between them. Germline loops: CDR1 SEHNR, CDR2 FQNEAQ (reference sequence). The CDR3 region has the DNA TGTGCCAGCAGCTTAGGTGGCCCTAATGAAAAACTGTTTTTT. Residues: CASSLGGPNEKLFF.

This clone occurred a few times. The chain uses TRBV28 and TRBJ2-7; D not resolved. CDR3 length equals 13 residues. Germline-derived CDR1 and CDR2 are MDHEN and SYDVKM. The ends were cut back, 3 bases at V and 6 bases at J, with 12 bases in the middle. CDR3 in DNA: TGTGCCAGCAGTTTGCCCCCCCTAGGCGAGCAGTACTTC. This sequence encodes CASSLPPLGEQYF.

The gene calls are TRBV7-8 and TRBJ2-5; weak D call: TRBD2 (6 bases). The CDR3 spans 12 residues. The germline V gene encodes CDR1 SGHVS and CDR2 FQNEAQ. Trimming pared 6 bases from V and 10 bases from J, leaving 15 bases between. As DNA, the CDR3 is TGTGCCAGCAGTACCGTAGGGGACTTCCAGTACTTC. It specifies CASSTVGDFQYF.

V is TRBV29-1 and J is TRBJ2-3; a weak D match, TRBD1 (6 bases). Germline V CDR1 and CDR2: SQVTM, ANQGSEA. CDR3 length: 15 amino acids. Trimming removed 4 bases at V and 0 bases at J, with 14 bases between. CDR3 DNA sequence: TGCAGCGTTGCCGGGACAAAGACTAGCACAGATACGCAGTATTTT. The encoded protein is CSVAGTKTSTDTQYF.